This T cell receptor beta chain was found in a study of control samples from healthy donors and cancer patients. TCRdb keeps only in-frame clones here, not all; method: immunoSEQ multiplex PCR. This table has 65,000 to 95,000 clones, more than 70% appearing once. This clone appeared a few times. Germline loops: CDR1 KGHSH, CDR2 LQKENI. This CDR3 contains 15 residues. With V trimmed by 6 bases and J by 6 bases, 9 bases remained unmatched. This receptor was identified in a man over 45 in good health. Specimen: blood. The chain has TRBV18 and TRBJ2-2; 8 nucleotides match TRBD1. This CDR3 reads CASSLATGVAGELFF. The CDR3 nucleotides are TGTGCCAGCTCTCTCGCGACAGGGGTCGCCGGGGAGCTGTTTTTT.